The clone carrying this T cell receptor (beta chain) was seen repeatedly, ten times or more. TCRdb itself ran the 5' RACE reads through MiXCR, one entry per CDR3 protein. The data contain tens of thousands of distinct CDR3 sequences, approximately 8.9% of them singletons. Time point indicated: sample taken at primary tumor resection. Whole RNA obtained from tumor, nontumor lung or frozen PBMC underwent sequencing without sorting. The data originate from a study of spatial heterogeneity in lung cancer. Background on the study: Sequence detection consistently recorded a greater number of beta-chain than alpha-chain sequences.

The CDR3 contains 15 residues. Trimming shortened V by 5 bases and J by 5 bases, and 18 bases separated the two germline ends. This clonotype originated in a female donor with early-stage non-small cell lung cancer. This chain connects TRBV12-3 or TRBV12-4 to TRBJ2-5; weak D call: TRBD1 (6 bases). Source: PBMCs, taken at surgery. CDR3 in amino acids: CASSLRTVPVETQYF. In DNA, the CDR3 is TGTGCCAGCAGTCTGCGGACAGTCCCGGTGGAGACCCAGTACTTC.